Each of the 16 T cell receptor beta chains below was sequenced from the same sample in a study of shared clonotypes between healthy human individuals (dated by TCRdb to 2020 to 2021). CD8 naive samples were CD45RO-negative cells positively selected for CCR7, giving a CD45RA+CCR7+ population that excluded TemRA cells. Library preparation was by the immunoSEQ multiplex PCR assay. TCRdb carries this immuneACCESS record with in-frame sequences only. Its versions omit some clonotypes, under half of them owing to an unresolved V gene in the studies checked, with the rest unexplained. Recorded for this sample are about 2,200,000 clones; just over 90% of them occurred a single time. The ten largest clones add up to 1.5% to 2% of the sample. Sequenced: naive CD8+ T cells from PBMCs. Sample cell subset or site, as interpreted from the label and publication: CD45RA+CCR7+. Source of these receptors: a young man in good health. Some clones in this sample may be carry-over from other donors' samples.

CDR3 residues: CASSQEGTPRYEQYF. CDR3 nucleotide sequence: TGCGCCAGCAGCCAAGAAGGGACTCCCCGCTACGAGCAGTACTTC. This sequence joins TRBV4-1 and TRBJ2-7; possible D gene TRBD2, 6 bases. The CDR3 consists of 15 residues. Trimming removed 0 bases at V and 3 bases at J, with 12 bases between. The V gene's germline CDR1 is MGHRA and CDR2 YSYEKL.

V and J are TRBV27 and TRBJ2-7; 10 nucleotides agree with TRBD2. Trimming took 6 bases from V and 4 from J; bases not matched to a gene: 9. The CDR3 contains 15 residues. Germline lookup yields CDR1 MNHEY and CDR2 SMNVEV (reference sequence). CDR3 sequence (DNA): TGTGCCAGCAGCCTAAGCGGGAGGGCCGGGTACGAGCAGTACTTC. Its protein product is CASSLSGRAGYEQYF.

The chain joins TRBV19 to TRBJ1-2; D gene ambiguous. Germline V gene lookup returns CDR1 LNHDA and CDR2 SQIVND (reference sequence). V dropped 5 bases and J dropped 3 bases, with 16 bases sitting between them. CDR3 length equals 15 residues. CDR3 residues: CASSEYFSPDYGYTF. In DNA, the CDR3 is TGTGCCAGTAGTGAGTACTTCAGCCCTGACTATGGCTACACCTTC.

As concerns this clone: Distinct nucleotide sequences in the sample also encode this CDR3. The chain joins TRBV9 to TRBJ2-1; 13 bases agree with TRBD2. The length of the CDR3 is 17 residues. Trimming cost V 4 bases and J 0 bases; bases outside gene matches: 4. Looked up from germline, CDR1 is SGDLS and CDR2 is YYNGEE. As DNA, the CDR3 is TGTGCCAGCAGCACCCGGACTAGCGGGAGCTCCTACAATGAGCAGTTCTTC. Protein: CASSTRTSGSSYNEQFF.

For this clone: Other DNA variants within this sample encode the same CDR3. The CDR3 loop reads CASSVGDASYEQYF. Written as DNA, the CDR3 is TGTGCCAGCAGCGTAGGCGATGCCTCCTACGAGCAGTACTTC. This chain links TRBV9 with TRBJ2-7; D is undetermined. Germline V gives CDR1 SGDLS, CDR2 YYNGEE. The CDR3 consists of 14 residues. V lost 0 bases and J lost 0, with 7 bases in between. Variable domain in full (rest from reference TRBV9 and TRBJ2-7): DSGVTQTPKHLITATGQRVTLRCSPRSGDLSVYWYQQSLDQGLQFLIQYYNGEERAKGNILERFSAQQFPDLHSELNLSSLELGDSALYFCASSVGDASYEQYFGPGTRLTVT.

With respect to this clone: This sample includes further DNA sequences coding for the same CDR3. The gene calls are TRBV27 and TRBJ1-4, with 9 positions matching TRBD1. The CDR3 runs to 16 residues. Trimming cost V 0 bases and J 5 bases; bases outside gene matches: 4. CDR1 and CDR2 from the germline V gene are MNHEY and SMNVEV (reference sequence). CDR3 DNA: TGTGCCAGCAGTTTATCGGGACAGGGACCCAATGAAAAACTGTTTTTT. Translating gives CASSLSGQGPNEKLFF.

The rearrangement joins TRBV7-8 to TRBJ2-1; 8 bases map to TRBD2. V was pared by 1 base and J by 8 bases, with 7 bases of the junction left unmatched. The CDR3 sequence is 15 residues long. The germline V gene encodes CDR1 SGHVS and CDR2 FQNEAQ. CDR3 nucleotides: TGTGCCAGCAGCTTAGTCGGGAGGGCCGTCCATGAGCAGTTCTTC. Translated: CASSLVGRAVHEQFF.

This rearrangement joins TRBV7-6 to TRBJ2-7, with 7 positions matching TRBD2. With V trimmed by 0 bases and J by 2 bases, 7 bases remained unmatched. Germline CDR1 SGHVS, CDR2 FNYEAQ. The CDR3 runs to 16 residues. The CDR3 here is CASSLAPGLPAYEQYF. CDR3 sequence (DNA): TGTGCCAGCAGCTTAGCACCGGGACTACCGGCCTACGAGCAGTACTTC.

The rearrangement uses TRBV27 and TRBJ2-4; the match to TRBD1 covers 8 bases. The CDR3 sequence is 15 residues long. J lost 4 bases, V lost 3 bases, and 5 bases had no gene match. Looked up from germline, CDR1 is MNHEY and CDR2 is SMNVEV (reference sequence). CDR3 region: CASSFHRTGKNIQYF. CDR3 sequence (DNA): TGTGCCAGCAGTTTCCACCGGACAGGGAAAAACATTCAGTACTTC.

V usage is TRBV27 and J usage is TRBJ1-6, with 11 nucleotides matching TRBD1. Unmatched junction bases numbered 5, after V lost 1 base and J lost 9 bases. The CDR3 sequence is 16 residues long. Germline CDR1 is MNHEY and CDR2 is SMNVEV (reference sequence). As DNA, the CDR3 is TGTGCCAGCAGTTTATTCTGGGACAGGGGGGGTTCACCCCTCCACTTT. Encoded protein: CASSLFWDRGGSPLHF.

The chain has TRBV7-9 and TRBJ2-1; 9 bases fit TRBD1. CDR3 length equals 14 residues. CDR1 is SEHNR, CDR2 FQNEAQ, per germline (reference sequence). After removal of 2 bases from V and 7 bases from J, the junction contained 3 bases not matched to a gene. CDR3 sequence (DNA): TGTGCCAGCAGCTTAAAGGACAGGGGTAATGAGCAGTTCTTC. Amino acid sequence: CASSLKDRGNEQFF.

The J gene is TRBJ2-1, the V gene TRBV14, with D unclear. V lost 6 bases to trimming and J lost 3 bases, with 9 bases between them. The CDR3 runs to 13 residues. Looked up from germline, CDR1 is SGHDN and CDR2 is FVKESK. CDR3 DNA: TGTGCCAGCAGTAACCTATTCTACAATGAGCAGTTCTTC. Translating it yields CASSNLFYNEQFF.

The J gene is TRBJ1-3, the V gene TRBV2; D is undetermined. Germline assignment: CDR1 SNHLY and CDR2 FYNNEI. The CDR3 totals 16 residues. V lost 6 bases, J lost 0 bases, and 15 bases lay in between. The CDR3 protein is CASSHKTNPSGNTIYF. The CDR3 region has the DNA TGTGCCAGCAGCCATAAAACCAACCCCTCTGGAAACACCATATATTTT.

The chain is built from TRBV7-9 and TRBJ2-7; D is ambiguous. The CDR3 length is 14 residues. Trimming took 6 bases from V and 2 from J, leaving 14 bases between them. Germline V gene data show CDR1 as SEHNR and CDR2 as FQNEAQ (reference sequence). The CDR3 bases are TGTGCCAGCAGTCGTTCAAGCCAACCCTACGAGCAGTACTTC. Protein product: CASSRSSQPYEQYF.

The chain carries TRBV9 and TRBJ1-1, with 10 bases aligning to TRBD1. CDR3 length: 17 residues. V dropped 2 bases and J dropped 4; count of bases not matched to a gene: 11. The germline V gene encodes CDR1 SGDLS and CDR2 YYNGEE. For the CDR3, the DNA is TGTGCCAGCAGCGTTTCGACAGGGGGCCTTATCTCCACTGAAGCTTTCTTT. Protein: CASSVSTGGLISTEAFF.

The J gene is TRBJ2-1, the V gene TRBV11-2; D is possibly TRBD1 (6 bases). Trimming cost V 1 base and J 2 bases, with 18 bases left between them. This CDR3 contains 18 residues. Per germline, CDR1 SGHAT and CDR2 FQNNGV. As DNA, the CDR3 is TGTGCCAGCAGCTTAGTGGGATTTGGGGCAGGGGCCTACAATGAGCAGTTCTTC. This translates into CASSLVGFGAGAYNEQFF.